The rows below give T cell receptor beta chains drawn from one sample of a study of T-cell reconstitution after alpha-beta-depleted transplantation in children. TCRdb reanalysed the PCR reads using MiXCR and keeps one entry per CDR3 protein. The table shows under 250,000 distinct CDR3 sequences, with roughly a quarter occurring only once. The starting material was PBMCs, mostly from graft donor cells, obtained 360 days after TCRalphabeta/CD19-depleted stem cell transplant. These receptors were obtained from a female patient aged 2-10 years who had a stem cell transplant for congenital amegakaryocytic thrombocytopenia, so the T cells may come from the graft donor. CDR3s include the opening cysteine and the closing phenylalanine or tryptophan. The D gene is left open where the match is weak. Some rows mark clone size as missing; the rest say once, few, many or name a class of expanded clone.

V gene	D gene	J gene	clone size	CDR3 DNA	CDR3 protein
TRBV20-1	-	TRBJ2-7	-	TGCAGTGCGTATGCCCTTCGAGGGCTCTACGAGCAGTACTTC	CSAYALRGLYEQYF
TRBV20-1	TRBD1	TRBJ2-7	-	TGCAGTGCTAGTTTCAGGGGGCAATACGAGCAGTACTTC	CSASFRGQYEQYF
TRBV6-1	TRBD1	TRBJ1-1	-	TGTGCCAGCAGACCTAGGACAGGGTCGAACACTGAAGCTTTCTTT	CASRPRTGSNTEAFF
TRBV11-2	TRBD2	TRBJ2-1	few	TGTGCCAGCAGCTTAGTGGGCAAGCGGGGGCACCACTTC	CASSLVGKRGHHF
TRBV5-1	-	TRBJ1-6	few	TGCGCCAGCAGCTTGGCGGCAGGGTCAGAATCACCCCTCCACTTT	CASSLAAGSESPLHF
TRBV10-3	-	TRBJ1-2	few	TGTGCCATCAGTGAACTGACAGTTGGGGGCTACACCTTC	CAISELTVGGYTF
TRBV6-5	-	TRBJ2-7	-	TGTGCCAGCAGTTACTTTGCGGGACTCCCCTACGAGCAGTACTTC	CASSYFAGLPYEQYF
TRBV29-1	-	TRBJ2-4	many	TGCAGCGTTGTCCCCTCGACACGGTTTGGGCTAGCCAAAAACATTCAGTACTTC	CSVVPSTRFGLAKNIQYF
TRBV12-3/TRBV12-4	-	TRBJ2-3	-	TGTGCCAGCAGTTCCCACACAGATACGCAGTATTTT	CASSSHTDTQYF
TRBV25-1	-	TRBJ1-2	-	TGTGCCAGCACCGACGGCAACTATGGCTACACCTTC	CASTDGNYGYTF
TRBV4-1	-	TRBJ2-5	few	TGCGCCAGCAGCCAAAGCCAAAGACAGTACCAAGAGACCCAGTACTTC	CASSQSQRQYQETQYF
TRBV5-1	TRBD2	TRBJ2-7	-	TGCGCCAGCAGCTTTGCCTCACTTAGTTCTAGCGGGGCACGGGAGCAGTACTTC	CASSFASLSSSGAREQYF
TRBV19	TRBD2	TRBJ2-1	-	TGTGCCAGTAGCCCTACTAGCGCCTACAATGAGCAGTTCTTC	CASSPTSAYNEQFF
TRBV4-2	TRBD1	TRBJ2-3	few	TGTGCCAGCAGCCAAGCGGCAGGGGGCTGGACAGATACGCAGTATTTT	CASSQAAGGWTDTQYF
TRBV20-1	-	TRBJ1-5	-	TGCAGTGCTAGAGACAGTATTGATCAGCCCCAGCATTTT	CSARDSIDQPQHF
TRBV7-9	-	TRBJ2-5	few	TGTGCCAGCAGCCCGGTGGGGGCGCGACGGGAGACCCAGTACTTC	CASSPVGARRETQYF
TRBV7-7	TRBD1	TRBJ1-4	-	TGTGCCAGCAGCCCGGGACAGACCCCTAATGAAAAACTGTTTTTT	CASSPGQTPNEKLFF
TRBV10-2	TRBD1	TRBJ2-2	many	TGCGCCAGCAAGACAGGGGGCACCGGGGAGCTGTTTTTT	CASKTGGTGELFF
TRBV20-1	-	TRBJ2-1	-	TGCAGTGCTAGAGGTCCCAGCCGAGGCTACAATGAGCAGTTCTTC	CSARGPSRGYNEQFF
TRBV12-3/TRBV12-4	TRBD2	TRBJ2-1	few	TGTGCCAGCAGTTTCCCTCTCCGCGGGGGCTACAATGAGCAGTTCTTC	CASSFPLRGGYNEQFF
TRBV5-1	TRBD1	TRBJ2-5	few	TGCGCCAGCAGCTCCGGGACAGGGGAAGAGACCCAGTACTTC	CASSSGTGEETQYF
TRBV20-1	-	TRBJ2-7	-	TGCAGTGCCCCCCAGGGCTCCTACGAGCAGTACTTC	CSAPQGSYEQYF
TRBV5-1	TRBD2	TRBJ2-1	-	TGCGCCAGCAGCCGCAAGGGACTAGCGGGTTCCTACAATGAGCAGTTCTTC	CASSRKGLAGSYNEQFF
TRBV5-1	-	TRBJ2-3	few	TGCGCCAGCAGCTTCCAAGCCATCGTATACACAGATACGCAGTATTTT	CASSFQAIVYTDTQYF
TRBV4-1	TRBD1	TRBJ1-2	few	TGCGCCAGCAGCACTCGGACAGGCTACTATGGCTACACCTTC	CASSTRTGYYGYTF
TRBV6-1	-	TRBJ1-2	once	TGTGCCAGCAGTGCCCAGGACATAGGTTACACCTTC	CASSAQDIGYTF
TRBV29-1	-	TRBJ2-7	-	TGCAGCGTTGCATCACAGGAGACCTACGAGCAGTACTTC	CSVASQETYEQYF
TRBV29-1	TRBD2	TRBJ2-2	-	TGCAGCGTTGAAGATCGGGGGGGTCGGGAGCTGTTTTTT	CSVEDRGGRELFF
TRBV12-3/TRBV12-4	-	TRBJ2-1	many	TGTGCCAGCGGCCCGCACCTTGCGGGTGAGCAGTTCTTC	CASGPHLAGEQFF
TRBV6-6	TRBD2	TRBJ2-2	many	TGTGCCAGCAGGCTCGGGTTTTATCCCCCATCGAAGCGGGGAAAGAACACCGGGGAGCTGTTTTTT	CASRLGFYPPSKRGKNTGELFF
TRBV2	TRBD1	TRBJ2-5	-	TGTGCCAGCAGACGACAGGGCTTCCAAGAGACCCAGTACTTC	CASRRQGFQETQYF
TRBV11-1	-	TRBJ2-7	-	TGTGCCAGCAGCTTAGACGCTAATACCCCGCAAAGGTCACCCTACGAGCAGTACTTC	CASSLDANTPQRSPYEQYF
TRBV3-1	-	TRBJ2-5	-	TGTGCCAGCAGCCAAGAAAACAGGCGGCAAGAGACCCAGTACTTC	CASSQENRRQETQYF
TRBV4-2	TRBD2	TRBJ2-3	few	TGTGCCAGCAGCCAAGAACTAGCGGGGGGGCCAGATACGCAGTATTTT	CASSQELAGGPDTQYF
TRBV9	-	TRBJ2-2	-	TGTGCCAGCAGTGCTAAAAACACCGGGGAGCTGTTTTTT	CASSAKNTGELFF
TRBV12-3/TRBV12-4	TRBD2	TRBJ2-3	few	TGTGCCAGCAGTTTGACTAGCCGGGGCACAGATACGCAGTATTTT	CASSLTSRGTDTQYF
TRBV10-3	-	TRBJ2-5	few	TGTGCCATCAGTGAGTCTATCGAAGAGACCCAGTACTTC	CAISESIEETQYF
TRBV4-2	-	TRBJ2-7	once	TGTGCCAGCAGCCCCGGGCCTTTCTACGAGCAGTACTTC	CASSPGPFYEQYF
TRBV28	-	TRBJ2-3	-	TGTGCCAGCAGACCCCGGGGTTCAATCACAGATACGCAGTATTTT	CASRPRGSITDTQYF